This T cell receptor beta chain was obtained from a study of technical replicates of blood from a handful of donors. CDR1 is MNHNS and CDR2 is SASEGT in the germline V gene. The CDR3 runs to 10 residues. V was clipped by 6 bases and J by 5 bases, with 4 bases between them. Clones were sequenced by immunoSEQ multiplex PCR, and TCRdb holds only the in-frame ones, with some missing. There are roughly 60,000 clones in the sample; about 95% occur only once, and about 3% lies in the top ten. Input material: PBMCs. The TCR sequence derives from a human donor in good health. Some clones in this sample may be carry-over from other donors' samples. The rearrangement links TRBV6-1 to TRBJ2-5; D not resolved. The CDR3, as DNA: TGTGCCAGCAGGAGGGAGACCCAGTACTTC. Its translation is CASRRETQYF.